This T cell receptor beta chain comes out of a study of T cells in Graves' hyperthyroidism and ophthalmopathy. The germline gives CDR1 SGHTA, CDR2 FQGNSA. The junction had 2 bases not matched to a gene; V was cut back by 3 bases and J by 1 base. The CDR3 is made up of 15 amino acids. Each diagnosis drew on symptoms, thyroxine, TRAb, thyroid ultrasound and orbital computed tomography findings. On this clonotype itself: As yet, its antigen is unknown.

The source material, RNA transcripts, was used to amplify TCR beta CDR3 regions. TCR CDR3 underwent first-round RT-PCR with the HTBI primer set. TCRdb re-analysed the multiplex PCR reads in MiXCR, keeping a single row per CDR3 protein. Seen here are roughly 500,000 distinct CDR3 sequences, 46% observed once, and the top ten hold 44%. Study-wide points: Blood shared most expanded thyroid clonotypes above 0.001. Median prediction lead before ophthalmopathy onset was six to eight months with the model. Ophthalmopathy and stable hyperthyroidism were told apart by a 13 V-J model.

This rearrangement joins TRBV7-2 to TRBJ2-2; 7 nucleotides line up with TRBD1. The source is an adult woman with Graves' disease, either hyperthyroidism or ophthalmopathy (not recorded which). The sequencing input was peripheral blood or thyroid tissue (not recorded which). In DNA, the CDR3 is TGTGCCAGCAGCTTTCGGACAGGGAACACCGGGGAGCTGTTTTTT. This codes for CASSFRTGNTGELFF. Combining the CDR3 with reference TRBV7-2 and TRBJ2-2 gives the whole variable domain GAGVSQSPSNKVTEKGKDVELRCDPISGHTALYWYRQSLGQGLEFLIYFQGNSAPDKSGLPSDRFSAERTGGSVSTLTIQRTQQEDSAVYLCASSFRTGNTGELFFGEGSRLTVL.